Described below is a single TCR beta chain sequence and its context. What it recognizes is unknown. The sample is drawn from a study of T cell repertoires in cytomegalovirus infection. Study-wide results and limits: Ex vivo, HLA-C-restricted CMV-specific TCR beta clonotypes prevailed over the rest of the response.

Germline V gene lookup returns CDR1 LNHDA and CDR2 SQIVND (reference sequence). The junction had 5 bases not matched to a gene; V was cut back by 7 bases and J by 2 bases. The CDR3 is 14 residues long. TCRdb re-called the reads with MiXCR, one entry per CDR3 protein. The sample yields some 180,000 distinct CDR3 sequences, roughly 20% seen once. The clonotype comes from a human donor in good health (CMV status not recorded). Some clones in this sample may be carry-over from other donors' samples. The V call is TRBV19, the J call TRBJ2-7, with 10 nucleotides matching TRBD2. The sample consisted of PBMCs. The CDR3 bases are TGTGCCAGTAAGACAGCGGGAGGGCCCTACGAGCAGTACTTC. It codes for CASKTAGGPYEQYF. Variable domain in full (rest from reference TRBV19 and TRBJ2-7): DGGITQSPKYLFRKEGQNVTLSCEQNLNHDAMYWYRQDPGQGLRLIYYSQIVNDFQKGDIAEGYSVSREKKESFPLTVTSAQKNPTAFYLCASKTAGGPYEQYFGPGTRLTVT.